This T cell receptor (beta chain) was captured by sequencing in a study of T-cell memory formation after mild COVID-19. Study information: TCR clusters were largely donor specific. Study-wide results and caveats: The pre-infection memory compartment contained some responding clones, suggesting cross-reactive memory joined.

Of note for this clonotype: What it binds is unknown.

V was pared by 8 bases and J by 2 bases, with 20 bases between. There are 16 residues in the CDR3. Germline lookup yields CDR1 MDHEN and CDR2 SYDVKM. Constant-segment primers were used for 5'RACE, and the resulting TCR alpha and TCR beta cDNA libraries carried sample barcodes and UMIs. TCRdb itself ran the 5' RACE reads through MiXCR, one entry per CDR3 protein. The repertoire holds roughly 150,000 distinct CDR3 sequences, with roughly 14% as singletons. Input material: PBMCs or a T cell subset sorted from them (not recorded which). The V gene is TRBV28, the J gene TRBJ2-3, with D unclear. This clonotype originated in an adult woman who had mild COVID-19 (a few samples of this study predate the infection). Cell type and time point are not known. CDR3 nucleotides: TGTGCCAGCGCCAAAGCCTCCCGGGTCCTCACAGATACGCAGTATTTT. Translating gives CASAKASRVLTDTQYF.